This T cell receptor beta chain was captured in a study of response to subunit inactivated influenza vaccine. The CDR3 runs to 13 residues. CDR1 is DFQATT and CDR2 is SNEGSKA in the germline V gene (reference sequence). V lost 2 bases, J lost 5 bases, and 12 bases lay in between. TCRdb independently ran MiXCR on the RT-PCR reads; one entry per CDR3 protein. Among some 550,000 distinct CDR3 sequences listed, roughly 23% were seen once. This clonotype was observed a handful of times. This sample was also put to use in a study of T cells expressing NK-cell markers. Per that study: Researchers built TCR beta cDNA using 5'RACE template switching with UMIs. Underlying the TCR beta repertoires were sorted CD3+CD56+NKG2C+, CD3+CD56+NKG2C- and CD3+CD56-NKG2C+ T cells. In the group of eight sequenced donors, seven were HCMV-seropositive and one was seronegative. Sorting was restricted to alpha-beta TCR T cells by an anti-gamma-delta TCR antibody in several experiments. Four donors showed these clonotypes also leading the CD3+CD56-NKG2C+ fraction.

The gene calls are TRBV20-1 and TRBJ1-2; weak D call: TRBD1 (6 bases). The sequenced sample was CD4+ T cells sorted from PBMCs, obtained about 12 days after vaccination. This clonotype was sampled from a man aged 50-59 years who received an inactivated influenza vaccine. The CDR3 sequence is CSARTGMDYGYTF. The CDR3 bases are TGCAGTGCTAGAACAGGGATGGATTATGGCTACACCTTC.